These T cell receptor beta chains were read from a single sample in a study of T cells in Graves' hyperthyroidism and ophthalmopathy. TCRdb redid the calling of the multiplex PCR reads with MiXCR, one entry per CDR3 protein. This sample has hundreds of thousands of distinct CDR3 sequences, with over 13% found just once. The sequenced sample consisted of blood. The source is a man aged 45-60 years with Graves' ophthalmopathy. Both conserved end residues are trimmed from each CDR3.

v_gene,CDR3aa
TRBV11-1,ASSSGDTGELF
TRBV5-6,ASSPSWLRESGELF
TRBV11-2,ASSFGIDETQY
TRBV27,ASSLTRVLGTQY
TRBV20-1,SAPILAGVETQY
TRBV20-1,SARVFGREAVNEQF
TRBV11-3,ASSRTGGEAF
TRBV6-1,ASSRGAPRGSYEQY
TRBV30,AWSTIRTSGRTYNEQF
TRBV15,ATSSHLQGSGDTQY
TRBV6-1,ASMSSGANVLT
TRBV29-1,SVEDPRQGAGVGYT
TRBV20-1,SAIFWTGGLYEQY
TRBV7-3,ASSSGSVGEQY
TRBV14,ASSQNGNEAF
TRBV18,ASSPGTGVFDNEQF
TRBV28,ASSSRSGNVCEQY
TRBV7-9,ASSRGIDRDGEKLF
TRBV28,ASIIAGGAGSYNEQF
TRBV6-1,ASSTGETNTIY
TRBV9,ASSVAGAHEQF
TRBV5-1,ASSETGDLSLYEQY
TRBV4-2,ASSQDFQGRNQPQH
TRBV6-1,ASSEAGMGGSPLH
TRBV28,ASSFIASGSPMKTQY
TRBV5-1,ASRLGQLYNSPLH
TRBV7-9,ASSLTQGAHYEQY
TRBV20-1,SARDPGQGNYEQY
TRBV12-3/TRBV12-4,ASTFGQPGQGNEQY
TRBV12-5,ASGLVLRGRDTEAF
TRBV10-2,ASTGTSGSSYEQY
TRBV20-1,SPTQGNEQF
TRBV27,ASSLTRTSAYEQY
TRBV11-2,ASSLIQGDGEQY
TRBV4-1,ASSRQSAGGSTDTQY
TRBV12-3/TRBV12-4,ASSTVVGETQY
TRBV6-1,ASSPPSGRRGTDTQY